The 18 T cell receptor beta chains below come from one sample, sequenced in a study of T cell changes during pregnancy in multiple sclerosis. Profiling relied on immunoSEQ multiplex PCR, and the TCRdb table lists in-frame clones only, not all of them. The repertoire holds just over 80,000 clones, about 96% seen once, with more than 0.85% in the top ten. Sequenced material: peripheral blood, taken in the second trimester of pregnancy. These receptors were obtained from a female donor with multiple sclerosis, enrolled in a pregnancy study.

The V and J genes are TRBV4-2 and TRBJ2-1; 12 positions match TRBD1. Per germline, CDR1 LGHNA and CDR2 YNFKEQ. Germline trimming cut 4 bases from V and 8 bases from J; bases unmatched to any gene: 6. The length of the CDR3 is 15 residues. This chain's CDR3 is CASSLSGTGGDEQFF. CDR3 sequence (DNA): TGTGCCAGCAGCCTTTCCGGGACAGGGGGCGATGAGCAGTTCTTC.

This chain joins TRBV11-2 and TRBJ1-1; D gene ambiguous. V lost 5 bases and J lost 5, with 24 bases in between. This CDR3 is 17 amino acids long. Germline V CDR1 and CDR2: SGHAT, FQNNGV. The chain's CDR3 is CASSPTQYRDRRTEAFF. The CDR3 DNA reads as TGTGCCAGCAGCCCCACACAATACCGGGATAGAAGGACTGAAGCTTTCTTT.

This chain links TRBV30 with TRBJ2-7, with D maybe TRBD2 (5 bases). The CDR3 sequence is 13 residues long. Germline V gives CDR1 GTSNPN, CDR2 SVGIG (reference sequence). Deletions cut 1 base from V and 7 bases from J, with 14 bases between. CDR3 region: CAWSAENSGEQYF. The CDR3 bases are TGTGCCTGGAGTGCAGAGAACTCGGGGGAGCAGTACTTC. Filled out from reference TRBV30 and TRBJ2-7, the complete variable domain reads SQTIHQWPATLVQPVGSPLSLECTVEGTSNPNLYWYRQAAGRGLQLLFYSVGIGQISSEVPQNLSASRPQDRQFILSSKKLLLSDSGFYLCAWSAENSGEQYFGPGTRLTVT.

This clone turned up a few times. This rearrangement joins TRBV5-1 to TRBJ2-3; 13 bases fit TRBD2. The CDR3 totals 15 residues. CDR1 is SGHRS and CDR2 is YFSETQ in the germline V gene. V lost 7 bases to trimming and J lost 5 bases; unmatched junction nucleotides: 7. Here the CDR3 DNA reads TGCGCCAGCGGGACTAGCGGGACAAGGGGAGATACGCAGTATTTT. Translation gives CASGTSGTRGDTQYF.

The rearrangement links TRBV19 to TRBJ2-1; D may be TRBD1 (5 bases). Germline CDR1 reads LNHDA; CDR2 reads SQIVND (reference sequence). The CDR3 extends over 15 amino acids. The V end was cut by 4 bases, the J end by 2 bases, with 12 bases between. The CDR3 is CASSKGQGPYNEQFF. As DNA, the CDR3 is TGTGCCAGTAGTAAGGGGCAGGGCCCCTACAATGAGCAGTTCTTC.

This chain links TRBV5-1 with TRBJ2-3; 7 nucleotides align to TRBD1. Losses at the gene ends were 3 bases for V and 6 bases for J; bases not matched to a gene: 7. The CDR3 length is 14 residues. Germline CDR1 SGHRS, CDR2 YFSETQ. CDR3 coding DNA: TGCGCCAGCAGCTCCGCATCAGGGGGTGATACGCAGTATTTT. Translated: CASSSASGGDTQYF.

V usage is TRBV7-2 and J usage is TRBJ2-7; 7 bases line up with TRBD2. Germline loops: CDR1 SGHTA, CDR2 FQGNSA. Trimming removed 0 bases from V and 5 bases from J; junction bases left unmatched: 7. This CDR3 has 15 residues. The DNA for the CDR3 is TGTGCCAGCAGCTTAGCGATGGGAGGGCCCCACGAGCAGTACTTC. This translates into CASSLAMGGPHEQYF.

CDR3 residues: CASNRDYNYEQYF. DNA of the CDR3: TGTGCCAGCAATCGGGATTACAACTACGAGCAGTACTTC. The chain uses TRBV2 and TRBJ2-7, with TRBD2 as a possible D gene (5 bases). Germline CDR1 is SNHLY and CDR2 is FYNNEI. This CDR3 has 13 amino acids. V was trimmed by 7 bases and J by 3 bases, leaving 13 bases between them.

The CDR3 reads CASSPPPGGPHEQYF. The CDR3 bases are TGTGCCAGCTCACCACCGCCGGGAGGGCCGCACGAGCAGTACTTC. V usage is TRBV18 and J usage is TRBJ2-7; 8 nucleotides align to TRBD2. There are 15 residues in the CDR3. V shed 0 bases and J 5 bases; nucleotides not matched to a gene: 6. Germline loops: CDR1 KGHSH, CDR2 LQKENI.

J is TRBJ2-7 and V is TRBV2; 10 nucleotides match TRBD1. The germline V gene encodes CDR1 SNHLY and CDR2 FYNNEI. The CDR3 extends over 15 amino acids. The V segment lost 4 bases and the J segment 3 bases; nucleotides outside the gene matches: 6. In nucleotides, the CDR3 is TGTGCCAGCAGTGCTAGACAGGGGGCGATCTACGAGCAGTACTTC. Protein product: CASSARQGAIYEQYF. Full variable domain (rest looked up from reference TRBV2 and TRBJ2-7): EPEVTQTPSHQVTQMGQEVILRCVPISNHLYFYWYRQILGQKVEFLVSFYNNEISEKSEIFDDQFSVERPDGSNFTLKIRSTKLEDSAMYFCASSARQGAIYEQYFGPGTRLTVT.

V and J are TRBV4-1 and TRBJ2-7; 7 bases fit TRBD1. Unmatched junction bases numbered 2, after V lost 3 bases and J lost 3 bases. This CDR3 comprises 13 residues. Germline V gene sequence: CDR1 MGHRA, CDR2 YSYEKL. CDR3 amino acids: CASSHRQGYEQYF. For the CDR3, the DNA is TGCGCCAGCAGCCACAGACAGGGCTACGAGCAGTACTTC.

The V call is TRBV7-6, the J call TRBJ2-2; D uncertain. This CDR3 is built from 15 residues. Trimming stripped 7 bases from V and 1 base from J, with 13 bases between. Germline CDR1 is SGHVS and CDR2 is FNYEAQ. The CDR3, as DNA: TGTGCCAGCACCCAGGAAACCGGGAACACCGGGGAGCTGTTTTTT. Translating gives CASTQETGNTGELFF.

Remarks on this clone: The junction departs from germline at one end; a sequencing error may be responsible. The chain carries TRBV10-3 and TRBJ1-2; D gene ambiguous. The CDR3 length is 12 residues. Germline V lookup: CDR1 ENHRY, CDR2 SYGVKD. CDR3 coding DNA: TGTGCCAGCAGTGGACCGGGGTATGGCTACACCTTC. This encodes CASSGPGYGYTF.

V gene TRBV5-8 combines with J gene TRBJ2-1; tentative D call: TRBD2 (6 bases). The CDR3 sequence is 15 residues long. V shed 5 bases and J shed 0 bases, with 12 bases lying between them. From germline, CDR1 is SGHTS and CDR2 YDEGEE. CDR3 sequence reads: CASSSVGSSYNEQFF. CDR3 bases: TGTGCCAGCAGTTCGGTCGGGAGCTCCTACAATGAGCAGTTCTTC.

This chain links TRBV4-3 with TRBJ1-2; D is ambiguous. V gave up 1 base and J gave up 4 bases, with 13 bases separating them. CDR3 length: 15 amino acids. Looked up from germline, CDR1 is LGHNA and CDR2 is YSLEER. The CDR3 loop reads CASSQGRLGVYGYTF. For the CDR3, the DNA is TGCGCCAGCAGCCAAGGTCGCCTGGGCGTCTATGGCTACACCTTC.

This chain joins TRBV7-2 and TRBJ1-2; the D is unclear. The CDR3 covers 14 residues. CDR1 and CDR2 (germline): SGHTA, FQGNSA. The germline V and J ends were trimmed by 1 base and 0 bases, with 6 bases remaining between them. For the CDR3, the DNA is TGTGCCAGCAGCTTAGGCGCGGCTAACTATGGCTACACCTTC. It yields the protein CASSLGAANYGYTF.

The chain links TRBV30 to TRBJ1-1; possible D gene TRBD1, 5 bases. Germline CDR1 is GTSNPN and CDR2 is SVGIG (reference sequence). CDR3 size: 14 residues. Trimming removed 0 bases from V and 5 bases from J, with 13 bases in between. CDR3 nucleotide sequence: TGTGCCTGGAGTGTTGAGGGCCGGGGGACTGAAGCTTTCTTT. Protein sequence: CAWSVEGRGTEAFF.

The chain combines TRBV19 with TRBJ2-7; TRBD1 matches 9 bases. V shed 4 bases and J 4 bases; nucleotides not matched to a gene: 5. Germline assignment: CDR1 LNHDA and CDR2 SQIVND (reference sequence). The CDR3 consists of 14 residues. The CDR3 DNA follows: TGTGCCAGTAGTAGGGGGACAGGGTGGTACGAGCAGTACTTC. This encodes CASSRGTGWYEQYF.